One sample yielded the 14 T cell receptor beta chains listed below, sequenced in a study of T cells after yellow fever vaccination. TCRdb used MiXCR to reprocess the 5' RACE reads, holding one entry per CDR3 protein. The sample carries some 600,000 distinct CDR3 sequences, around 12% recorded once. The sample in question was PBMCs, obtained on the day of the yellow fever booster vaccination. All receptors come from a man aged 25-45 years who received the YFV17D yellow fever vaccine.

A few counts support this clonotype. The chain combines TRBV20-1 with TRBJ2-2; D possibly corresponds to TRBD1 (5 bases). Germline V gene lookup returns CDR1 DFQATT and CDR2 SNEGSKA (reference sequence). Trimming pared 0 bases from V and 6 bases from J, leaving 11 bases between. CDR3 length equals 14 residues. The CDR3 region has the DNA TGCAGTGCTAGAGATGTAGGGGTGGCCGGGGAGCTGTTTTTT. The encoded protein is CSARDVGVAGELFF.

This clonotype appeared a few times. This chain connects TRBV6-5 to TRBJ2-1; a weak D match, TRBD1 (6 bases). CDR3 size: 11 residues. Per the germline V gene, CDR1 is MNHEY and CDR2 is SVGAGI. V was pared by 2 bases and J by 15 bases, with 11 bases between. CDR3 sequence: CASSYEGEWFF. Here the CDR3 DNA reads TGTGCCAGCAGTTACGAGGGGGAGTGGTTCTTC.

The rearrangement joins TRBV18 to TRBJ2-3, with D perhaps TRBD2 (6 bases). Trimming shortened V by 0 bases and J by 4 bases, and 14 bases separated the two germline ends. The CDR3 has 16 amino acids. The germline gives CDR1 KGHSH, CDR2 LQKENI. CDR3 sequence: CASSPPSHSGADTQYF. The CDR3 coding sequence is TGTGCCAGCTCACCACCGTCCCACTCGGGGGCAGATACGCAGTATTTT.

This clonotype was seen only a few times. The chain links TRBV5-4 to TRBJ2-5, with D perhaps given as TRBD1 or TRBD2 (5 bases each). The germline V gene has CDR1 SGHNT and CDR2 YYREEE (reference sequence). The germline V and J ends were trimmed by 3 bases and 2 bases, with 14 bases remaining between them. The CDR3 is 15 amino acids. This chain's CDR3 is CASSSKGTFQETQYF. For the CDR3, the DNA is TGTGCCAGCAGCTCGAAAGGGACGTTTCAAGAGACCCAGTACTTC. Complete variable domain (other parts from reference TRBV5-4 and TRBJ2-5): ETGVTQSPTHLIKTRGQQVTLRCSSQSGHNTVSWYQQALGQGPQFIFQYYREEENGRGNFPPRFSGLQFPNYSSELNVNALELDDSALYLCASSSKGTFQETQYFGPGTRLLVL.

V usage is TRBV14 and J usage is TRBJ2-5; TRBD2 agrees at 7 bases. Trimming at V came to 3 bases and at J to 6 bases, leaving 19 bases not matched to a gene. Germline V gene sequence: CDR1 SGHDN, CDR2 FVKESK. The CDR3 runs to 18 residues. The chain's CDR3 is CASSHTSGTIIRSKTQYF. CDR3 nucleotide sequence: TGTGCCAGCAGCCATACTTCCGGGACTATCATTCGATCGAAGACCCAGTACTTC.

V and J are TRBV5-1 and TRBJ1-5; D gene ambiguous. Trimming removed 4 bases from V and 4 bases from J, with 15 bases in between. This CDR3 has 15 residues. From germline, CDR1 is SGHRS and CDR2 YFSETQ. CDR3 nucleotides: TGCGCCAGCAGCCCGGGTGGCAGGACGAATCAGCCCCAGCATTTT. Protein: CASSPGGRTNQPQHF.

This chain uses TRBV6-5 with TRBJ1-6; a possible D gene is TRBD1 (5 bases). V lost 2 bases, J lost 6 bases, and 5 bases lay in between. Germline V gives CDR1 MNHEY, CDR2 SVGAGI. This CDR3 comprises 13 residues. The DNA for the CDR3 is TGTGCCAGCAGTTACGACAGTAATTCACCCCTCCACTTT. This gives the protein CASSYDSNSPLHF.

This clonotype was seen at least ten times. The chain joins TRBV5-1 to TRBJ2-5; 9 bases fit TRBD1. Germline CDR1 is SGHRS and CDR2 is YFSETQ. The CDR3 contains 15 residues. V lost 0 bases, J lost 7 bases, and 7 bases stayed unmatched. CDR3 nucleotides: TGCGCCAGCAGCTTGGCCGAGGGACAGGGAGGGACCCAGTACTTC. Its protein is CASSLAEGQGGTQYF.

This clonotype was seen a handful of times. This chain connects TRBV20-1 to TRBJ1-1; TRBD1 agrees at 8 bases. CDR1 and CDR2 (germline): DFQATT, SNEGSKA (reference sequence). V dropped 0 bases and J dropped 1; count of bases not matched to a gene: 10. CDR3 size: 17 residues. DNA of the CDR3: TGCAGTGCTAGAGACCCCCGAGGCAGGGGGCCGAACACTGAAGCTTTCTTT. Its translation: CSARDPRGRGPNTEAFF.

This clonotype was detected a few times. The chain carries TRBV3-1 and TRBJ2-7, with D tentatively TRBD1 (5 bases). The CDR3 sequence is 13 residues long. The germline gives CDR1 LGHDT, CDR2 YNNKEL (reference sequence). The V end was cut by 2 bases, the J end by 5 bases, with 10 bases between. CDR3 in amino acids: CASSQLRGHEQYF. Written as DNA, the CDR3 is TGTGCCAGCAGCCAATTAAGGGGCCACGAGCAGTACTTC.

This clonotype was counted only a few times. The chain couples TRBV7-8 to TRBJ2-3; D remains ambiguous. V lost 3 bases, J lost 1 base, and 8 bases lay in between. Per germline, CDR1 SGHVS and CDR2 FQNEAQ. CDR3 length: 14 residues. In DNA, the CDR3 is TGTGCCAGCAGCTTTGCGGATCGCACAGATACGCAGTATTTT. Translated, it gives CASSFADRTDTQYF.

The CDR3 DNA reads TGTGCCAGCAGCAACCGGCGTTACGAGCAGTACTTC. As protein: CASSNRRYEQYF. The chain carries TRBV3-1 and TRBJ2-7; D gene uncertain. Deletions cut 5 bases from V and 4 bases from J, with 9 bases between. CDR3 length: 12 amino acids. CDR1 is LGHDT and CDR2 is YNNKEL in the germline V gene (reference sequence).

V and J are TRBV19 and TRBJ2-7; D remains unclear. V lost 7 bases and J lost 2, with 9 bases in between. CDR1 is LNHDA and CDR2 is SQIVND in the germline V gene (reference sequence). This CDR3 has 12 amino acids. The CDR3 spells CASIGPTYEQYF. The CDR3 coding sequence is TGTGCCAGTATCGGACCTACCTACGAGCAGTACTTC.

This clonotype appeared many times. The rearrangement uses TRBV5-1 and TRBJ2-5; perhaps D is TRBD1 or TRBD2 (6 bases each). CDR3 length: 14 amino acids. V lost 4 bases to trimming and J lost 1 base, with 11 bases between them. From germline, CDR1 is SGHRS and CDR2 YFSETQ. CDR3 sequence reads: CASSAGHFQETQYF. The CDR3 coding sequence is TGCGCCAGCAGCGCGGGACACTTCCAAGAGACCCAGTACTTC.